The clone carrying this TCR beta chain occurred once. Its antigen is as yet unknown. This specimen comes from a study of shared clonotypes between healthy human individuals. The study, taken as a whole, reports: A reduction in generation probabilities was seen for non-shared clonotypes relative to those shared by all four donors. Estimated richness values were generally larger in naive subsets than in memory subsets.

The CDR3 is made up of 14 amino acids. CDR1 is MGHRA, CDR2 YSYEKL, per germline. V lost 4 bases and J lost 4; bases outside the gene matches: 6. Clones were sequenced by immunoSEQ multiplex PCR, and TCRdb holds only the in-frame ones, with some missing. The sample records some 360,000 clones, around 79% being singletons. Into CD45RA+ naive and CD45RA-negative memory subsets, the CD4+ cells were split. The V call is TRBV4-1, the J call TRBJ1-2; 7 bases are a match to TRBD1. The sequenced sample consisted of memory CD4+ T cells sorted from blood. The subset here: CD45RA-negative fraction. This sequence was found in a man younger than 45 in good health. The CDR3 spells CASSPGQIIYGYTF. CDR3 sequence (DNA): TGCGCCAGCAGCCCGGGACAGATCATCTATGGCTACACCTTC.